These 22 T cell receptor beta chains came from one sample sequenced in a study of blood T cell repertoires in COVID-19. Some clones are missing from TCRdb's copy, which holds only in-frame ones; the method was immunoSEQ multiplex PCR. The sample gives about 130,000 clones, over 75% of which show up once; 1% to 1.5% is in the top ten. The sequencing sample was made of peripheral blood. The receptors shown here come from a woman of 80 years or more with acute or convalescent COVID-19.

V usage is TRBV7-9 and J usage is TRBJ2-1; 8 nucleotides line up with TRBD2. Trimming at V came to 3 bases and at J to 8 bases, leaving 3 bases not matched to a gene. CDR1 is SEHNR and CDR2 is FQNEAQ in the germline V gene (reference sequence). The CDR3 runs to 13 residues. CDR3 bases: TGTGCCAGCAGCTTCCGGCGGGAGGATGAGCAGTTCTTC. As protein: CASSFRREDEQFF.

The chain is built from TRBV10-2 and TRBJ2-1; D is possibly TRBD1 (5 bases). The CDR3 has 15 amino acids. V was cut by 7 bases and J by 5 bases, with 18 bases left in between. Germline V lookup: CDR1 WSHSY, CDR2 SAAADI. CDR3 in amino acids: CASKISAGPNNEQFF. The CDR3 nucleotides are TGCGCCAGCAAAATCTCGGCAGGGCCAAACAATGAGCAGTTCTTC.

V usage is TRBV7-2 and J usage is TRBJ1-3; 7 positions agree with TRBD1. V dropped 4 bases and J dropped 0; count of bases not matched to a gene: 3. Germline V gene lookup returns CDR1 SGHTA and CDR2 FQGNSA. The CDR3 has 15 residues. The CDR3 DNA follows: TGTGCCAGCAGCTACAGGGGCCTCTCTGGAAACACCATATATTTT. Amino acids: CASSYRGLSGNTIYF.

This clone was detected only once. The chain recombines TRBV5-1 with TRBJ1-1, with 8 bases matching TRBD1. This CDR3 comprises 17 residues. V gave up 1 base and J gave up 4 bases; unmatched junction bases: 12. Germline-derived CDR1 and CDR2 are SGHRS and YFSETQ. The CDR3 DNA sequence: TGCGCCAGCAGCTTGCTACAGGGGGAAACTGCACGCACTGAAGCTTTCTTT. Translated: CASSLLQGETARTEAFF.

The chain couples TRBV6-5 to TRBJ1-1; possible D gene TRBD1, 5 bases. The germline gives CDR1 MNHEY, CDR2 SVGAGI. The CDR3 loop spans 15 amino acids. Trimming shortened V by 7 bases and J by 3 bases, and 18 bases separated the two germline ends. The CDR3 region is CASTRGRGGDTEAFF. The CDR3, as DNA: TGTGCCAGCACTCGAGGTAGGGGTGGGGACACTGAAGCTTTCTTT.

This chain links TRBV19 with TRBJ1-5; 11 nucleotides line up with TRBD1. With 3 bases clipped from V and 2 bases from J, the junction kept 3 bases outside the gene matches. Germline assignment: CDR1 LNHDA and CDR2 SQIVND (reference sequence). This CDR3 contains 16 residues. The CDR3 nucleotides read TGTGCCAGTAGTATCGGACAGGGGGCTCGCAATCAGCCCCAGCATTTT. Its translation: CASSIGQGARNQPQHF.

The CDR3 DNA sequence: TGTGCCAGCAGCTTAGCTATCGGCACAGATACGCAGTATTTT. Protein sequence: CASSLAIGTDTQYF. The V gene is TRBV5-4, the J gene TRBJ2-3; no firm D call. Germline V gives CDR1 SGHNT, CDR2 YYREEE (reference sequence). V was pared by 2 bases and J by 1 base, with 8 bases between. The CDR3 consists of 14 residues.

This clone was observed once. This chain links TRBV27 with TRBJ2-5; tentatively, D is TRBD2 (6 bases). Germline values: CDR1 MNHEY, CDR2 SMNVEV (reference sequence). V gave up 5 bases and J gave up 5 bases, with 12 bases separating them. The CDR3 contains 13 residues. As DNA, the CDR3 is TGTGCCAGCAGTCCCATGGGACTTGAGACCCAGTACTTC. Residues: CASSPMGLETQYF.

This clone was seen a few times. Mismatch with germline at one junction end may stem from a read error. This chain connects TRBV19 to TRBJ1-2; D possibly corresponds to TRBD1 (6 bases). Looked up from germline, CDR1 is LNHDA and CDR2 is SQIVND (reference sequence). This CDR3 has 16 amino acids. In DNA form, the CDR3 reads TGTGCCAGTCCCACCTTCCAATGCCCGGGGGGCGATGGCTGCACCTTC. Amino acids: CASPTFQCPGGDGCTF.

The chain links TRBV7-3 to TRBJ2-7, with 10 nucleotides matching TRBD1. Trimming cost V 5 bases and J 4 bases; bases outside gene matches: 11. This CDR3 region has 16 residues. Germline CDR1 and CDR2: SGHTA and FQGTGA. The CDR3 nucleotides are TGTGCCAGCAGCCCCCAAGGACAGGGGGGCGTTTACGAGCAGTACTTC. It codes for CASSPQGQGGVYEQYF. Full variable domain (rest looked up from reference TRBV7-3 and TRBJ2-7): GAGVSQTPSNKVTEKGKYVELRCDPISGHTALYWYRQSLGQGPEFLIYFQGTGAADDSGLPNDRFFAVRPEGSVSTLKIQRTERGDSAVYLCASSPQGQGGVYEQYFGPGTRLTVT.

This clone was seen only once. This chain joins TRBV3-1 (or the pseudogene TRBV3-2) and TRBJ1-5; 9 nucleotides match TRBD1. CDR1 and CDR2 (germline): LGHDT, YNNKEL (reference sequence). The CDR3 runs to 15 residues. Trimming took 0 bases from V and 6 from J; bases not matched to a gene: 3. Written as DNA, the CDR3 is TGTGCCAGCAGCCAAGATACAGGGGGCGGTCAGCCCCAGCATTTT. Translation gives CASSQDTGGGQPQHF.

This clone was recorded once. This chain's CDR3 is CASSSTRLAGVPDTQYF. The CDR3 nucleotides read TGTGCCAGTAGTTCAACCCGACTAGCGGGAGTACCAGATACGCAGTATTTT. The chain is built from TRBV19 and TRBJ2-3, with TRBD2 matching over 12 bases. Germline V lookup: CDR1 LNHDA, CDR2 SQIVND (reference sequence). The V gene end was trimmed by 5 bases and the J gene end by 4 bases; junction bases not matched to a gene: 10. The CDR3 spans 17 residues.

The CDR3, as DNA: TGTGCCAGCTCACCACAGGGGGACACTGAAGCTTTCTTT. Residues: CASSPQGDTEAFF. The chain has TRBV18 and TRBJ1-1, with D possibly TRBD1 on 6 matching bases. The CDR3 sequence is 13 residues long. V was cut by 1 base and J by 3 bases, with 6 bases left in between. CDR1 is KGHSH, CDR2 LQKENI, per germline.

V and J are TRBV5-1 and TRBJ1-1; 7 bases line up with TRBD1. Germline values: CDR1 SGHRS, CDR2 YFSETQ. After removal of 0 bases from V and 6 bases from J, the junction contained 5 bases not matched to a gene. The length of the CDR3 is 14 residues. The CDR3 coding sequence is TGCGCCAGCAGCTTGGAAAACCAGGGGGCTGAAGCTTTCTTT. Amino acid sequence: CASSLENQGAEAFF.

This chain links TRBV15 with TRBJ1-2; D remains ambiguous. V was trimmed by 4 bases and J by 7 bases, leaving 10 bases between them. Germline V gene data show CDR1 as LNHNV and CDR2 as YYDKDF (reference sequence). The CDR3 runs 12 residues. The CDR3 reads CATSIGGRGYTF. CDR3 DNA: TGTGCCACCAGCATTGGAGGCCGTGGCTACACCTTC.

The chain recombines TRBV29-1 with TRBJ1-2, with D possibly TRBD1 on 6 matching bases. The V end lost 1 base, the J end lost 2 bases, and 14 bases lay between the germline ends. Germline CDR1 SQVTM, CDR2 ANQGSEA. The CDR3 totals 15 residues. CDR3 coding DNA: TGCAGCGTTGAAGTCGGGCAGGGGCCCAACTATGGCTACACCTTC. Its translation: CSVEVGQGPNYGYTF.

The chain couples TRBV18 to TRBJ1-4, with D perhaps TRBD1 (6 bases). This CDR3 has 14 amino acids. The V and J ends lost 3 bases and 5 bases respectively, with 10 bases between them. Germline values: CDR1 KGHSH, CDR2 LQKENI. CDR3 protein: CASSPGHQNEKLFF. The CDR3 nucleotides read TGTGCCAGCTCACCGGGACATCAGAATGAAAAACTGTTTTTT.

This clone has a handful of counts. The chain combines TRBV9 with TRBJ2-2, with TRBD2 as a possible D gene (6 bases). V lost 6 bases, J lost 3 bases, and 12 bases lay in between. Germline V gene sequence: CDR1 SGDLS, CDR2 YYNGEE. The CDR3 extends over 14 amino acids. This CDR3 reads CASKWGDDTGELFF. The CDR3 DNA sequence: TGTGCCAGCAAGTGGGGGGACGACACCGGGGAGCTGTTTTTT.

The chain joins TRBV3-1 (or the pseudogene TRBV3-2) to TRBJ2-7; 9 bases agree with TRBD2. Germline CDR1 and CDR2: LGHDT and YNNKEL (reference sequence). The CDR3 has 13 residues. Trimming at V came to 3 bases and at J to 6 bases, leaving 3 bases not matched to a gene. CDR3: CASSQRREGEQYF. The DNA for the CDR3 is TGTGCCAGCAGCCAGAGGCGGGAGGGCGAGCAGTACTTC.

This chain uses TRBV7-2 with TRBJ1-6; 9 bases line up with TRBD1. CDR3 length equals 16 residues. CDR1 is SGHTA, CDR2 FQGNSA, per germline. Losses at the gene ends were 1 base for V and 9 bases for J; bases not matched to a gene: 7. The CDR3 is CASSLGLGQGVSPLHF. In DNA form, the CDR3 reads TGTGCCAGCAGCTTAGGTTTGGGACAGGGTGTTTCACCCCTCCACTTT.

This sequence joins TRBV10-3 and TRBJ2-5; no reliable D call. Germline values: CDR1 ENHRY, CDR2 SYGVKD. This CDR3 spans 15 amino acids. Trimming shortened V by 3 bases and J by 0 bases, and 11 bases separated the two germline ends. The CDR3 here is CAISEGGKYQETQYF. The CDR3, as DNA: TGTGCCATCAGTGAAGGCGGAAAGTACCAAGAGACCCAGTACTTC.

The V gene is TRBV27, the J gene TRBJ1-3, with a possible D match to TRBD1 (6 bases). The CDR3 is 14 residues long. V gave up 5 bases and J gave up 4 bases, with 12 bases separating them. CDR1 is MNHEY, CDR2 SMNVEV, per germline (reference sequence). The CDR3: CASSKGVAGNTIYF. The CDR3 DNA follows: TGTGCCAGCAGTAAGGGGGTAGCAGGAAACACCATATATTTT.